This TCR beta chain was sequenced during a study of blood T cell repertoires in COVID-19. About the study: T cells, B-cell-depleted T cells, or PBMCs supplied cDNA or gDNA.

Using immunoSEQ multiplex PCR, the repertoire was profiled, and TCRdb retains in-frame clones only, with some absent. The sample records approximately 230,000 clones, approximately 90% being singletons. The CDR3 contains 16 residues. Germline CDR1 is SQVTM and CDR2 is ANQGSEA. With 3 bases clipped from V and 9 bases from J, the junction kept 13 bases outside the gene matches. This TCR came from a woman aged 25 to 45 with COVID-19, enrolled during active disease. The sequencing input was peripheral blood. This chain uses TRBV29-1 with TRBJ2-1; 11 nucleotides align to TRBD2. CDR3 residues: CSVEGGWPSGRPEQFF. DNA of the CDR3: TGCAGCGTTGAGGGGGGTTGGCCTAGCGGGAGGCCTGAGCAGTTCTTC.